This TCR beta chain was identified during a study of T cell changes during pregnancy in multiple sclerosis. Germline CDR1 GTSNPN, CDR2 SVGIG (reference sequence). Trimming shortened V by 0 bases and J by 8 bases, and 7 bases separated the two germline ends. The CDR3 extends over 11 amino acids. Sequencing was performed with immunoSEQ multiplex PCR; in TCRdb, only in-frame clones are kept and a portion is missing. The sample shows about 42,000 clones, approximately 80% of them seen only once. The TCR originated in a female donor with multiple sclerosis, enrolled in a pregnancy study. Sequenced here: CD4+ T cells from peripheral blood mononuclear cells, sampled before pregnancy. V gene TRBV30 combines with J gene TRBJ1-2; no firm D call. Here the CDR3 reads CAWSVREGYTF. CDR3 coding DNA: TGTGCCTGGAGTGTACGGGAAGGCTACACCTTC.